The source of this TCR beta chain is a study of CD8+ T cells in alopecia areata. Sequencing used cDNA as its template, made by extracting RNA and reverse transcribing it. TCRdb's table, derived via immunoSEQ multiplex PCR, lists solely in-frame clones and lacks some. The table lists 200,000 to 250,000 clones, about 56% of them singletons. The length of the CDR3 is 14 residues. Deletions cut 4 bases from V and 2 bases from J, with 7 bases between. Germline values: CDR1 SGDLS, CDR2 YYNGEE. The chain joins TRBV9 to TRBJ2-6; D remains ambiguous. The clonotype was recovered from a human donor in good health. Source material: CD8+ T cells sorted from blood. The CDR3 sequence is CASSSMTGANVLTF. In nucleotides, the CDR3 is TGTGCCAGCAGCTCAATGACTGGGGCCAACGTCCTGACTTTC. Full variable domain (missing parts from reference TRBV9 and TRBJ2-6): DSGVTQTPKHLITATGQRVTLRCSPRSGDLSVYWYQQSLDQGLQFLIQYYNGEERAKGNILERFSAQQFPDLHSELNLSSLELGDSALYFCASSSMTGANVLTFGAGSRLTVL.